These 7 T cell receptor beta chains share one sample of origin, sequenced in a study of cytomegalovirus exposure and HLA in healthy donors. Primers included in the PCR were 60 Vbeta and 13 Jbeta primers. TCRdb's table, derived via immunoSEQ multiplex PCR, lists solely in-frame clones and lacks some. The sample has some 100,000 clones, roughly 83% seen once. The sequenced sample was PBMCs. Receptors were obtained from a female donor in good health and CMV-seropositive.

The DNA for the CDR3 is TGTGCCAGCAGCTTAGGAGTTGGCGGGGGCCTTTACGAGCAGTACTTC. This translates into CASSLGVGGGLYEQYF. The rearrangement uses TRBV7-2 and TRBJ2-7, with D possibly matching TRBD2 (7 bases). The CDR3 loop spans 16 amino acids. V was clipped by 1 base and J by 4 bases, with 17 bases between them. CDR1 and CDR2 (germline): SGHTA, FQGNSA.

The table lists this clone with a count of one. Here the CDR3 reads CSASDTYGYTF. The CDR3 coding sequence is TGCAGTGCTTCGGACACCTATGGCTACACCTTC. The gene calls are TRBV20-1 and TRBJ1-2; maybe TRBD1 (5 bases). Germline lookup yields CDR1 DFQATT and CDR2 SNEGSKA (reference sequence). With 5 bases removed from V and 4 bases from J, the gap between germline ends came to 8 bases. The CDR3 consists of 11 residues.

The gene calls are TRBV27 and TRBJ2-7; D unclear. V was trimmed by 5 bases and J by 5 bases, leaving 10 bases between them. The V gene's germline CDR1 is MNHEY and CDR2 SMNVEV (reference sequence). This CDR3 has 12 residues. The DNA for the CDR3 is TGTGCCAGCAGTGGCCCCGGAGACGAGCAGTACTTC. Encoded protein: CASSGPGDEQYF.

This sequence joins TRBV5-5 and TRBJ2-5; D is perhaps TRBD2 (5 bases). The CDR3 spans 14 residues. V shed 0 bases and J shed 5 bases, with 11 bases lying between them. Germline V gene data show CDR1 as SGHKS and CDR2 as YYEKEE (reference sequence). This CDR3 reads CASSLGSVRETQYF. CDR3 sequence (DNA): TGTGCCAGCAGCTTGGGTAGCGTTCGGGAGACCCAGTACTTC.

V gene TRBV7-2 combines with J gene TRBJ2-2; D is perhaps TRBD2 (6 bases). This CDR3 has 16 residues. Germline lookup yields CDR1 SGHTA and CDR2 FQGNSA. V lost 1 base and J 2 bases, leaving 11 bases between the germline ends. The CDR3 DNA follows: TGTGCCAGCAGCTTAGTGTTCGGGGGTAACACCGGGGAGCTGTTTTTT. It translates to CASSLVFGGNTGELFF.

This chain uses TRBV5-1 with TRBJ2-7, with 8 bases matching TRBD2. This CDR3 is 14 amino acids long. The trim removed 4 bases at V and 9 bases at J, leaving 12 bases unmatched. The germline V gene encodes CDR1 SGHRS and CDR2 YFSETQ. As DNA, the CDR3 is TGCGCCAGCAGCCTGTCAACGGGACTAGATTGGCAGTACTTC. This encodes CASSLSTGLDWQYF.

The CDR3 DNA is TGTGCCAGCAGCTTGCGAGGACTTCACACCGGGGAGCTGTTTTTT. This encodes CASSLRGLHTGELFF. The V call is TRBV5-6, the J call TRBJ2-2, with a possible D match to TRBD2 (5 bases). Between the trimmed V and J ends, which lost 1 base and 3 bases, there was a span of 10 bases. This CDR3 has 15 residues. Germline V gene sequence: CDR1 SGHDT, CDR2 YYEEEE.